Listed here are 21 T cell receptor beta chains from one sample, sequenced in a study of T-cell reconstitution after alpha-beta-depleted transplantation in children. Construction of the TCRbeta library involved unique molecular identifiers. TCRdb passed the PCR reads through MiXCR, listing each CDR3 protein once. The sample consists of 450,000 to 600,000 distinct CDR3 sequences, over 10% of them appearing once. This sample comprised PBMCs, mostly from graft donor cells, obtained 360 days after TCRalphabeta/CD19-depleted stem cell transplant. These receptor sequences come from a male patient aged 10 to 17 who had a stem cell transplant for acute myeloid leukemia, so the T cells may come from the graft donor.

The V call is TRBV29-1, the J call TRBJ2-1; unclear D gene. This CDR3 region has 9 residues. The ends were cut back, 3 bases at V and 10 bases at J, with 4 bases in the middle. Germline V CDR1 and CDR2: SQVTM, ANQGSEA. CDR3 nucleotides: TGCAGCGTTGAGTGGGAGCAGTTCTTC. As protein: CSVEWEQFF.

The chain has TRBV3-1 and TRBJ2-7, with D possibly TRBD2 on 5 matching bases. CDR1 and CDR2 from the germline V gene are LGHDT and YNNKEL (reference sequence). V lost 3 bases to trimming and J lost 6 bases, with 12 bases between them. The CDR3 extends over 13 amino acids. This CDR3 is CASSQGYSGEQYF. DNA of the CDR3: TGTGCCAGCAGCCAGGGTTACAGCGGCGAGCAGTACTTC.

The chain is built from TRBV15 and TRBJ2-7, with D hard to call. The ends were cut back, 0 bases at V and 6 bases at J, with 6 bases in the middle. Germline CDR1 LNHNV, CDR2 YYDKDF (reference sequence). CDR3 length: 12 amino acids. DNA for the CDR3: TGTGCCACCAGCAGAGATCAGCGCGAGCAGTACTTC. This gives the protein CATSRDQREQYF.

This clonotype was counted a few times. This chain uses TRBV27 with TRBJ1-2; TRBD1 agrees at 11 bases. Germline lookup yields CDR1 MNHEY and CDR2 SMNVEV (reference sequence). CDR3 length: 14 amino acids. After removal of 5 bases from V and 2 bases from J, the junction contained 1 base not matched to a gene. CDR3 in DNA: TGTGCCAGCAGTGGACAGGGGGCAAACTATGGCTACACCTTC. It translates to CASSGQGANYGYTF.

This clonotype was found many times. The V call is TRBV7-3, the J call TRBJ2-1; 8 positions agree with TRBD2. V trimming: 5 bases; J trimming: 14 bases; junction bases outside the gene matches: 11. CDR1 and CDR2 (germline): SGHTA, FQGTGA. The CDR3 length is 13 residues. The CDR3: CASSRDLWTSKFF. The CDR3 bases are TGTGCCAGCAGCCGAGATTTGTGGACTAGCAAGTTCTTC.

A few counts support this clonotype. The chain combines TRBV28 with TRBJ2-3; tentatively, D is TRBD2 (6 bases). Germline V gene lookup returns CDR1 MDHEN and CDR2 SYDVKM. V lost 6 bases and J lost 1, with 14 bases in between. The CDR3 has 15 amino acids. CDR3 sequence: CASSPSGRGTDTQYF. CDR3 coding DNA: TGTGCCAGCAGCCCAAGCGGGCGAGGCACAGATACGCAGTATTTT.

The chain couples TRBV20-1 to TRBJ2-1, with 16 positions matching TRBD2. The CDR3 totals 18 residues. V trimming: 5 bases; J trimming: 0 bases; junction bases outside the gene matches: 7. The germline V gene encodes CDR1 DFQATT and CDR2 SNEGSKA (reference sequence). CDR3 sequence reads: CSAPGLAGGYSSYNEQFF. The CDR3 nucleotides are TGCAGTGCTCCGGGACTAGCGGGAGGGTATAGCTCCTACAATGAGCAGTTCTTC.

This clonotype occurred many times. The chain links TRBV4-3 to TRBJ2-7, with D tentatively TRBD1 or TRBD2 (5 bases each). Trimming cost V 1 base and J 2 bases, with 12 bases left between them. The CDR3 runs to 15 residues. The germline CDR1 and CDR2 sequences are LGHNA and YSLEER. Here the CDR3 reads CASSQGDRLPYEQYF. In nucleotides, the CDR3 is TGCGCCAGCAGCCAAGGGGACCGGCTCCCCTACGAGCAGTACTTC.

J is TRBJ2-1 and V is TRBV6-2 or TRBV6-3, with a tentative D call TRBD2 (5 bases). The CDR3 is 17 amino acids. Trimming pared 5 bases from V and 3 bases from J, leaving 20 bases between. Germline CDR1 reads MNHEY; CDR2 reads SVGEGT. The CDR3 loop reads CASSLSPVGLDYNEQFF. Written as DNA, the CDR3 is TGTGCCAGCAGTCTGTCCCCTGTAGGACTTGACTACAATGAGCAGTTCTTC.

In its sample, this clonotype was seen many times. V is TRBV12-3 or TRBV12-4 and J is TRBJ2-6, with 8 bases lining up with TRBD2. The junction had 4 bases not matched to a gene; V was cut back by 2 bases and J by 1 base. This CDR3 region has 17 residues. This CDR3 is CASSLRLAGSGANVLTF. The CDR3 nucleotides read TGTGCCAGCAGTTTACGGTTAGCGGGGTCTGGGGCCAACGTCCTGACTTTC.

In this sample, this clonotype turned up a few times. The gene calls are TRBV12-3 or TRBV12-4 and TRBJ2-6, with 8 bases matching TRBD1. The CDR3 runs to 17 residues. J gave up 3 bases and V 1 base, and 5 bases lay outside the gene matches. Written as DNA, the CDR3 is TGTGCCAGCAGTTTAGGGCAGGGGGCGGTTGGGGCCAACGTCCTGACTTTC. Translating gives CASSLGQGAVGANVLTF.

This clonotype has at least ten counts. This sequence joins TRBV29-1 and TRBJ2-3; 7 bases fit TRBD1. The germline gives CDR1 SQVTM, CDR2 ANQGSEA. The length of the CDR3 is 13 residues. The junction had 5 bases not matched to a gene; V was cut back by 4 bases and J by 4 bases. CDR3 coding DNA: TGCAGCGTTGGGGCAGGGGGAGCAGATACGCAGTATTTT. Translating it yields CSVGAGGADTQYF.

Note on this clonotype: Relative to the germline gene, one junction end is altered; a read error may explain this. The rearrangement uses TRBV28 and TRBJ1-1, with D perhaps matching TRBD1 (5 bases). There are 15 residues in the CDR3. Germline V gene data show CDR1 as MDHEN and CDR2 as SYDVKM. The DNA for the CDR3 is TGTACCAGCGAAAGATGGGGCAATAAGAACACTGAAGCTTTCTTT. It codes for CTSERWGNKNTEAFF. Supplemented by reference TRBV28 and TRBJ1-1, the full variable domain reads DVKVTQSSRYLVKRTGEKVFLECVQDMDHENMFWYRQDPGLGLRLIYFSYDVKMKEKGDIPEGYSVSREKKERFSLILESASTNQTSMYLCTSERWGNKNTEAFFGQGTRLTVV.

This clonotype was observed a few times. This chain joins TRBV10-3 and TRBJ1-6, with a tentative D call TRBD1 (6 bases). Trimming pared 4 bases from V and 0 bases from J, leaving 10 bases between. The germline V gene has CDR1 ENHRY and CDR2 SYGVKD. The CDR3 covers 16 residues. The CDR3 protein is CAISVEDSSYNSPLHF. Here the CDR3 DNA reads TGTGCCATCAGTGTTGAGGACAGCTCCTATAATTCACCCCTCCACTTT.

This clonotype was counted many times. This chain uses TRBV7-9 with TRBJ2-7; D unresolved. Germline-derived CDR1 and CDR2 are SEHNR and FQNEAQ (reference sequence). This CDR3 is built from 15 residues. Trimming took 0 bases from V and 1 from J, leaving 10 bases between them. The CDR3 reads CASSLAYPTSYEQYF. The DNA for the CDR3 is TGTGCCAGCAGCTTAGCTTACCCCACATCCTACGAGCAGTACTTC.

Only a few counts were recorded for this clonotype. The chain is built from TRBV18 and TRBJ2-5; TRBD1 matches 7 bases. The CDR3 extends over 16 amino acids. The V segment lost 1 base and the J segment 1 base; nucleotides outside the gene matches: 6. Germline V gene data show CDR1 as KGHSH and CDR2 as LQKENI. The CDR3 nucleotides are TGTGCCAGCTCACCACTTAGGGACAGTACCCAAGAGACCCAGTACTTC. It specifies CASSPLRDSTQETQYF.

There are a few counts of this clonotype. This chain connects TRBV29-1 to TRBJ2-7, with D perhaps matching TRBD1 (6 bases). CDR3 size: 13 residues. V lost 4 bases and J lost 5, with 15 bases in between. From germline, CDR1 is SQVTM and CDR2 ANQGSEA. The CDR3, as DNA: TGCAGCGTTGCAGATACAGGGTTCCACGAGCAGTACTTC. Its translation is CSVADTGFHEQYF.

This clonotype has a handful of counts. The chain joins TRBV4-2 to TRBJ2-2, with TRBD1 as a possible D gene (5 bases). CDR3 length: 17 amino acids. V was pared by 4 bases and J by 5 bases, with 20 bases between. The V gene's germline CDR1 is LGHNA and CDR2 YNFKEQ. CDR3 sequence (DNA): TGTGCCAGCAGCCGCGAGGTTCAGGGTTCGGTGACCGGGGAGCTGTTTTTT. As protein: CASSREVQGSVTGELFF.

The rearrangement links TRBV20-1 to TRBJ2-1, with a possible D match to TRBD2 (5 bases). Germline V gene lookup returns CDR1 DFQATT and CDR2 SNEGSKA (reference sequence). The CDR3 totals 12 residues. Trimming removed 5 bases at V and 7 bases at J, with 12 bases between. The CDR3 region is CSAWGERNEQFF. The CDR3 DNA is TGCAGTGCTTGGGGAGAGAGGAATGAGCAGTTCTTC.

The sample holds a few counts of this clonotype. J is TRBJ2-5 and V is TRBV12-3 or TRBV12-4, with 10 bases identical to TRBD1. V was pared by 5 bases and J by 6 bases, with 9 bases of the junction left unmatched. CDR3 size: 15 residues. The CDR3 nucleotides read TGTGCCAGCAGTCATCCGGGACAGGGGATACAGACCCAGTACTTC. It is translated as CASSHPGQGIQTQYF.

The CDR3 DNA is TGTGCCAGCTCAGTTACGAGGGCAGAGCAGTTCTTC. Protein sequence: CASSVTRAEQFF. This rearrangement joins TRBV6-2 or TRBV6-3 to TRBJ2-1; D perhaps matches TRBD2 (5 bases). The CDR3 sequence is 12 residues long. Deletions cut 8 bases from V and 10 bases from J, with 15 bases between. CDR1 is MNHEY, CDR2 SVGEGT, per germline.